This T cell receptor beta chain was observed in a study of T cell responses to AZD1222 COVID-19 vaccine. The wider study: Analysis merged second doses at about 4 or about 12 weeks.

The CDR3 extends over 17 amino acids. CDR1 MDHEN and CDR2 SYDVKM come from the germline V gene. Losses at the gene ends were 8 bases for V and 4 bases for J; bases not matched to a gene: 13. A note on this clone: Its antigen is not known.

Some clones are missing from TCRdb's copy, which holds only in-frame ones; the method was immunoSEQ multiplex PCR. The sample has 94,000 or so clones, 80% to 90% seen once. Study results and caveats: Baseline serostatus was positive in only six AZD1222 recipients. The repertoires were collected only after the peak T cell response. Rises in breadth and depth of Spike-specific TCRs came after two AZD1222 doses.

This sample comprised peripheral blood, obtained on day 0 of AZD1222 vaccination. The TCR was taken from an adult in good health. The chain employs TRBV28 and TRBJ2-5; 13 positions agree with TRBD2. CDR3 sequence (DNA): TGTGCCAGCCTTCAATTACCGGGACTAGCGGGGATAGAGACCCAGTACTTC. This codes for CASLQLPGLAGIETQYF.